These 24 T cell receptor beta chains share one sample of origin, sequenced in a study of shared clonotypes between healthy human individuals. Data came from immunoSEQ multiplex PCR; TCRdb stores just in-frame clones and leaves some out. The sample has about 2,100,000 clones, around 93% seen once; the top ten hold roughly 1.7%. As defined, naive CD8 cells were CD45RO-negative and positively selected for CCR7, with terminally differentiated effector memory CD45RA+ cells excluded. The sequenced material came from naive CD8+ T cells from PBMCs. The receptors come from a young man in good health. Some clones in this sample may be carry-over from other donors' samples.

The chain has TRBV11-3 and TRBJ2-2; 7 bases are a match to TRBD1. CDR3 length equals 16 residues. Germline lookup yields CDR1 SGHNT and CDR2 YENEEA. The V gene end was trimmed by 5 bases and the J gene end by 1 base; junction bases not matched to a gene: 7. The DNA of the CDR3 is TGTGCCAGCAGCCGGAGGCGGACAGGGAACACCGGGGAGCTGTTTTTT. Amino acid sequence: CASSRRRTGNTGELFF.

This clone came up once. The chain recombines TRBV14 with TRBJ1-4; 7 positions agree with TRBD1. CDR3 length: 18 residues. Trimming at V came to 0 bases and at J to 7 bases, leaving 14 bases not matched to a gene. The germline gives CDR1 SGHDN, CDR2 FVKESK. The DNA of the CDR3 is TGTGCCAGCAGCCAAGATTTCGGCGCAGGGGGGTCGCGTGAAAAACTGTTTTTT. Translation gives CASSQDFGAGGSREKLFF.

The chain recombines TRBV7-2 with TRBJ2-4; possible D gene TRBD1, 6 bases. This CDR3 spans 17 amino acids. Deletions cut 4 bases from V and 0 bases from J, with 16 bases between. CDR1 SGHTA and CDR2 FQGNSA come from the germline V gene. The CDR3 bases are TGTGCCAGCAGCTCCCGGGACATTCCTTTAGCCAAAAACATTCAGTACTTC. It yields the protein CASSSRDIPLAKNIQYF.

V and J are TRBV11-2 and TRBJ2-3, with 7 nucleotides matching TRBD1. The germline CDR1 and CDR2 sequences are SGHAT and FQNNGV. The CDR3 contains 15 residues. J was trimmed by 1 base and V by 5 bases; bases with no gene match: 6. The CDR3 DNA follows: TGTGCCAGCAGCACCCGGACAGGCGGCACAGATACGCAGTATTTT. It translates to CASSTRTGGTDTQYF.

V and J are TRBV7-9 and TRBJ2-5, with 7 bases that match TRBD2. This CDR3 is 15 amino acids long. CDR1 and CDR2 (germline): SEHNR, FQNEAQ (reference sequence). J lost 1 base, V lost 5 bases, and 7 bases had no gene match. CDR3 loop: CASSDGASGQETQYF. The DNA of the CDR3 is TGTGCCAGCAGCGACGGTGCTAGCGGCCAAGAGACCCAGTACTTC.

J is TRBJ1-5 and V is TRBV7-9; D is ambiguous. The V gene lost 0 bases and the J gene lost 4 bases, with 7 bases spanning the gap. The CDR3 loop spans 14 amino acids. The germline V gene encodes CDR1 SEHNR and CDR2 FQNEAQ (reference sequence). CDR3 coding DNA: TGTGCCAGCAGCTTAGCCGGGATTAATCAGCCCCAGCATTTT. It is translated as CASSLAGINQPQHF.

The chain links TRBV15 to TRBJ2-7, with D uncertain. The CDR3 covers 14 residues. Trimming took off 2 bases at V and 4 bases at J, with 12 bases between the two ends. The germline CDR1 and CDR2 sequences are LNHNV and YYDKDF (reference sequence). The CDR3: CATSRFPKGYEQYF. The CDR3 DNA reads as TGTGCCACCAGCAGATTCCCTAAGGGATACGAGCAGTACTTC.

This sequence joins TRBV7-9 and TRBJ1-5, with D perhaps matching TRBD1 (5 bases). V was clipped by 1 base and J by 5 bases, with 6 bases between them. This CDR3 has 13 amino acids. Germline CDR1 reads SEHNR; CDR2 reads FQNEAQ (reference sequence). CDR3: CASSLVRDQPQHF. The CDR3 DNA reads TGTGCCAGCAGCTTAGTCAGGGATCAGCCCCAGCATTTT.

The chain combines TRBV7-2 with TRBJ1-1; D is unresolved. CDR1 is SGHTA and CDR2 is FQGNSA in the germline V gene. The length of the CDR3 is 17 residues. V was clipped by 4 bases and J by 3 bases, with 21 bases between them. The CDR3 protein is CASSSPVGIRRDTEAFF. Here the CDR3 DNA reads TGTGCCAGCAGCTCCCCGGTCGGGATCCGGAGGGACACTGAAGCTTTCTTT.

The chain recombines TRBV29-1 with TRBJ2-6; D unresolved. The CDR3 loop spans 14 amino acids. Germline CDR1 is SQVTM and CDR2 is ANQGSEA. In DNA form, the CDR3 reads TGCGGATCGGTCGGGCTAGAGGGGGCCAACGTCCTGACTTTC. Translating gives CGSVGLEGANVLTF.

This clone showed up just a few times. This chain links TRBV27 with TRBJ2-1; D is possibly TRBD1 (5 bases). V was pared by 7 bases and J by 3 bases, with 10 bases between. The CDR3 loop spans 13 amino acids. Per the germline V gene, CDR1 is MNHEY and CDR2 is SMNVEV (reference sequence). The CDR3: CASTGRVYNEQFF. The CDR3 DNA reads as TGTGCCAGCACGGGCAGGGTCTACAATGAGCAGTTCTTC.

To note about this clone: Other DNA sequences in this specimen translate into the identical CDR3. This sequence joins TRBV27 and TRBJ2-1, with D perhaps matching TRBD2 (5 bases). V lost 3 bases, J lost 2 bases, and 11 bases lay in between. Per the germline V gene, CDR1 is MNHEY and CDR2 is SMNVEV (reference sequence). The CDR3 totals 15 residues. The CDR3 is CASSFGLAAYNEQFF. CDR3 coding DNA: TGTGCCAGCAGTTTTGGGCTAGCCGCCTACAATGAGCAGTTCTTC.

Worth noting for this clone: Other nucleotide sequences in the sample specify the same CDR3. The CDR3 spells CASSFSGEQYF. The CDR3 DNA is TGCGCCAGCAGCTTTTCTGGTGAGCAGTACTTC. V is TRBV5-1 and J is TRBJ2-7, with D hard to call. Trimming shortened V by 2 bases and J by 7 bases, and 7 bases separated the two germline ends. The CDR3 is made up of 11 amino acids. Germline CDR1 is SGHRS and CDR2 is YFSETQ.

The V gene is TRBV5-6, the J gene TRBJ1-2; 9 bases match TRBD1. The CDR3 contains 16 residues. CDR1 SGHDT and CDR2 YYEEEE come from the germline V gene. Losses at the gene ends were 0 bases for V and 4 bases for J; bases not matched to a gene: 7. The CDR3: CASSLEVTGGAYGYTF. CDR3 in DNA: TGTGCCAGCAGCTTGGAGGTGACAGGGGGAGCCTATGGCTACACCTTC.

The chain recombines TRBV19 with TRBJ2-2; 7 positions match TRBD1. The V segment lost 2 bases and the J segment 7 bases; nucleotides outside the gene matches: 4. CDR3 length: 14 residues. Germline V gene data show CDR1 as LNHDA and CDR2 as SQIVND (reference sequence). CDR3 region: CASSITGVYGELFF. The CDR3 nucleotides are TGTGCCAGTAGTATAACAGGGGTTTACGGGGAGCTGTTTTTT. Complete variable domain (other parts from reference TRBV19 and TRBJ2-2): DGGITQSPKYLFRKEGQNVTLSCEQNLNHDAMYWYRQDPGQGLRLIYYSQIVNDFQKGDIAEGYSVSREKKESFPLTVTSAQKNPTAFYLCASSITGVYGELFFGEGSRLTVL.

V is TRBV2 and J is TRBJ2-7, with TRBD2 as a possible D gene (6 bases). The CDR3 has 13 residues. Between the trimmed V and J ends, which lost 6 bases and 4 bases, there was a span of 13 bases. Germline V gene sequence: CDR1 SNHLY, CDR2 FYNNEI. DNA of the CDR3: TGTGCCAGCAGACCGGGACTGAAATACGAGCAGTACTTC. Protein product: CASRPGLKYEQYF.

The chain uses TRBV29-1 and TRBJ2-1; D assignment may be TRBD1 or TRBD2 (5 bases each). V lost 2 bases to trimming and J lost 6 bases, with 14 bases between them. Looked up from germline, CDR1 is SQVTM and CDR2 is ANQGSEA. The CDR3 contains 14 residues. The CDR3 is CSVEKAGRGNEQFF. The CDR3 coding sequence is TGCAGCGTTGAAAAGGCAGGGAGAGGCAATGAGCAGTTCTTC.

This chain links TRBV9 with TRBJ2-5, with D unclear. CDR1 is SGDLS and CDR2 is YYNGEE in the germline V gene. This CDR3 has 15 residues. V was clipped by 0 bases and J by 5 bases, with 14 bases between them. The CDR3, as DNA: TGTGCCAGCAGCGTAGAGTTTTCGCTCGGGGAGACCCAGTACTTC. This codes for CASSVEFSLGETQYF.

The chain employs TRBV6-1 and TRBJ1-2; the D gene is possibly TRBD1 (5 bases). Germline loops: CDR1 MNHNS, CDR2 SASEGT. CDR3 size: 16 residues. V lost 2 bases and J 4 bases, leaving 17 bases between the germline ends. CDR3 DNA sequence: TGTGCCAGCAGTGAAAGTCCCGAGAGGGGAATCTATGGCTACACCTTC. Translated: CASSESPERGIYGYTF.

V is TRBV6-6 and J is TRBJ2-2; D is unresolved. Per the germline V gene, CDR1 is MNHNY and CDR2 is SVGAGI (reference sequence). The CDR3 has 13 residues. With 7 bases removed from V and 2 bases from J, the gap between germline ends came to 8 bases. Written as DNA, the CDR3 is TGTGCCAGCACACATACTAACACCGGGGAGCTGTTTTTT. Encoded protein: CASTHTNTGELFF.

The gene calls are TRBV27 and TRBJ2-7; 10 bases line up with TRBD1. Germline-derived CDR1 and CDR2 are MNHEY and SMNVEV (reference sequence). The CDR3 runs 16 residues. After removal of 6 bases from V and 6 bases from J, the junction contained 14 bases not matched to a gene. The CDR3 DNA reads TGTGCCAGCAGCTACGGGCCGGGACAGGGGCGGGTCGAGCAGTACTTC. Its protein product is CASSYGPGQGRVEQYF.

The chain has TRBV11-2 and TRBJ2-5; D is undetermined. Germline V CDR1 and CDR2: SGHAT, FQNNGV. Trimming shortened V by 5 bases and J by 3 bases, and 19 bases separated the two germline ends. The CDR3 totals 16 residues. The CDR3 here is CASSPLFAKSKETQYF. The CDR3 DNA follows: TGTGCCAGCAGCCCGCTATTCGCTAAATCCAAAGAGACCCAGTACTTC.

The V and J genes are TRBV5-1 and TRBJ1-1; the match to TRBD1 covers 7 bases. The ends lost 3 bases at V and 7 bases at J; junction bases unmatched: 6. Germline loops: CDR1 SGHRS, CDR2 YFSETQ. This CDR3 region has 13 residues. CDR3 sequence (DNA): TGCGCCAGCAGCTCGGACAGGTTCCTTGAAGCTTTCTTT. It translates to CASSSDRFLEAFF.

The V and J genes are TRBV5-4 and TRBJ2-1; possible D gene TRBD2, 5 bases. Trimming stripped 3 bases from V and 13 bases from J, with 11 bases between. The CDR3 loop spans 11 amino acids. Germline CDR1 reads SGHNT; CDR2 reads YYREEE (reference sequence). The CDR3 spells CASSSGLGQFF. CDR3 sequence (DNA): TGTGCCAGCAGCTCCGGACTCGGCCAGTTCTTC.